This paragraph covers one TCR beta chain sequence. The antigen is not known. Treatment of the sample: oral pan-JAK inhibitor, 5-10 mg twice daily. Trimming removed 4 bases from V and 5 bases from J, with 12 bases in between. Germline CDR1 and CDR2: SGHRS and YFSETQ. The CDR3 loop spans 13 amino acids. The data were taken from a study of CD8+ T cells in alopecia areata. Notes on the study in general: The study found that many expanded lesional clones persisted in scalp and blood during tofacitinib.

Sequencing used cDNA as its template, made by extracting RNA and reverse transcribing it. The data were produced by immunoSEQ multiplex PCR, yet TCRdb's version contains in-frame clones alone and is incomplete. Among approximately 100,000 clones listed, more than 75% were seen once. The sequencing here drew on CD8+ T cells sorted from blood, taken at approximately week 30, from a patient treated with tofacitinib. The chain recombines TRBV5-1 with TRBJ1-1; D may be TRBD1 (5 bases). The clonotype was recovered from a human donor with alopecia areata. The CDR3 protein is CASSQGPRTEAFF. The DNA of the CDR3 is TGCGCCAGCAGCCAGGGACCGAGAACTGAAGCTTTCTTT.